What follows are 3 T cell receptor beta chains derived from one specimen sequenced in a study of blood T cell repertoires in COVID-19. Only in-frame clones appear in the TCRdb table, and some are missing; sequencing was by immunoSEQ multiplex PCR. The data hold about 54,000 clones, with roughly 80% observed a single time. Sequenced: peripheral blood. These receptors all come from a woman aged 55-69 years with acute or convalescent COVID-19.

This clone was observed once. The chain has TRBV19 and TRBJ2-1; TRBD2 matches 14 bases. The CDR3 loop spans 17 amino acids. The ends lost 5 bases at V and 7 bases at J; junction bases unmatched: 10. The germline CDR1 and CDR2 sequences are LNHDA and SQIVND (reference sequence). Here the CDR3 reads CASSAGTSGSPWNEQFF. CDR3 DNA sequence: TGTGCCAGTAGTGCCGGGACTAGCGGGAGCCCCTGGAATGAGCAGTTCTTC.

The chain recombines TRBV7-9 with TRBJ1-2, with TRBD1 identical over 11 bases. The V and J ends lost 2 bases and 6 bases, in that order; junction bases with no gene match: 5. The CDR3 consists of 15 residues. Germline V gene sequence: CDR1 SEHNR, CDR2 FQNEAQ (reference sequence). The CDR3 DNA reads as TGTGCCAGCAGCTTACCTGGACAGGGGGCTCATGGCTACACCTTC. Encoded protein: CASSLPGQGAHGYTF.

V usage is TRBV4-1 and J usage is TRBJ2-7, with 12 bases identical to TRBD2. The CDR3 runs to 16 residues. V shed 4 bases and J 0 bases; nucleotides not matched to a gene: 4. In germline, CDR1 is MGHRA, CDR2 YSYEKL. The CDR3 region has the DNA TGCGCCAGCAGCCCGACTAGCGGGAGAAGCTCCTACGAGCAGTACTTC. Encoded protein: CASSPTSGRSSYEQYF.